Shown below are 32 T cell receptor beta chains from a single sample sequenced in a study of CD8+CD57+ T cells in acquired aplastic anemia. TCR beta VDJ and CDR3 profiling used genomic DNA as template. TCRdb re-derived calls from the reads in MiXCR, one entry per CDR3 protein. The repertoire consists of 200,000 or so distinct CDR3 sequences, with around 66% occurring once and the leading ten covering about 43%. Sequenced sample: sorted CD4+, CD8+, or CD8+CD57+ T cells (not recorded which) from PBMCs. Every receptor here comes from a human donor with severe aplastic anemia or a healthy control (not recorded which).

This chain connects TRBV20-1 to TRBJ2-7; 8 bases map to TRBD1. Germline V gene lookup returns CDR1 DFQATT and CDR2 SNEGSKA (reference sequence). This CDR3 has 13 amino acids. The V segment lost 3 bases and the J segment 3 bases; nucleotides outside the gene matches: 4. CDR3 in amino acids: CSARGQVDYEQYF. The CDR3 nucleotides are TGCAGTGCTAGGGGACAGGTGGACTACGAGCAGTACTTC.

This CDR3 is CKQAEPDWGGYGYTF. The CDR3 region has the DNA TGCAAACAGGCCGAACCCGACTGGGGGGGCTATGGCTACACCTTC. V usage is TRBV20-1 and J usage is TRBJ1-2, with D possibly TRBD1 on 5 matching bases. The germline V gene encodes CDR1 DFQATT and CDR2 SNEGSKA (reference sequence). The CDR3 is 15 amino acids.

This clonotype showed up just a few times. V is TRBV10-2 and J is TRBJ2-7; D not certain. V lost 10 bases to trimming and J lost 3 bases, with 7 bases between them. The length of the CDR3 is 10 residues. Germline assignment: CDR1 WSHSY and CDR2 SAAADI. CDR3 DNA sequence: TGCGCCACCGGAAACTACGAGCAGTACTTC. It is translated as CATGNYEQYF.

The chain carries TRBV19 and TRBJ2-7; no firm D call. From germline, CDR1 is LNHDA and CDR2 SQIVND (reference sequence). This CDR3 has 15 residues. V lost 2 bases to trimming and J lost 3 bases, with 14 bases between them. This chain's CDR3 is CASSIRHIPSYEQYF. CDR3 coding DNA: TGTGCCAGTAGTATACGACACATACCCAGCTACGAGCAGTACTTC.

The CDR3 DNA is TGCGCCAGCAGTGAGGCCCACGAGCAGTACTTC. Translation gives CASSEAHEQYF. The chain couples TRBV10-2 to TRBJ2-7; D remains ambiguous. Trimming stripped 2 bases from V and 5 bases from J, with 4 bases between. CDR3 length equals 11 residues. In germline, CDR1 is WSHSY, CDR2 SAAADI.

About this clonotype: Sequence at one end of the junction differs from germline and may be a read error. The chain employs TRBV9 and TRBJ2-1, with 8 bases matching TRBD2. This CDR3 is built from 17 residues. Germline CDR1 and CDR2: SGDLS and YYNGEE. CDR3 sequence (DNA): TGTGCCAACAGCGTATTGTCGGGGGGGGGAGCCTACAATGAGCAGTTCTTC. It codes for CANSVLSGGGAYNEQFF.

The J gene is TRBJ2-2, the V gene TRBV9, with TRBD1 matching 10 bases. The CDR3 is 15 amino acids. Germline V gene sequence: CDR1 SGDLS, CDR2 YYNGEE. J lost 6 bases, V lost 7 bases, and 9 bases had no gene match. CDR3 in amino acids: CASSPLDRGAGELFF. The DNA of the CDR3 is TGTGCCAGCTCACCGTTGGACAGGGGGGCCGGGGAGCTGTTTTTT.

The sample holds a few counts of this clonotype. The chain employs TRBV5-1 and TRBJ1-2; perhaps TRBD1 as D (5 bases). V shed 5 bases and J shed 2 bases, with 16 bases lying between them. CDR1 and CDR2 from the germline V gene are SGHRS and YFSETQ. This CDR3 spans 15 amino acids. CDR3 DNA: TGCGCCAGCAGTCGACAGCTAGGATTGAACTATGGCTACACCTTC. It encodes CASSRQLGLNYGYTF.

The genes are TRBV29-1 and TRBJ1-1, with a tentative D call TRBD1 (5 bases). V was trimmed by 8 bases and J by 5 bases, leaving 18 bases between them. This CDR3 region has 13 residues. The germline V gene encodes CDR1 SQVTM and CDR2 ANQGSEA. This chain's CDR3 is CSIAGGVGTEAFF. In DNA, the CDR3 is TGCAGCATTGCGGGGGGGGTTGGGACTGAAGCTTTCTTT.

This clonotype was recorded a few times. The chain joins TRBV12-3 or TRBV12-4 to TRBJ2-5; possibly TRBD2 for D (5 bases). V was pared by 5 bases and J by 4 bases, with 11 bases between. This CDR3 comprises 13 residues. The CDR3 DNA follows: TGTGCCAGCAGTCCCTTCCGGGGAGAGACCCAGTACTTC. It yields the protein CASSPFRGETQYF.

Notes on this clonotype: Relative to the germline gene, one junction end is altered; a read error may explain this. The J gene is TRBJ1-4, the V gene TRBV5-5; a weak D match, TRBD1 (5 bases). Germline CDR1 reads SGHKS; CDR2 reads YYEKEE (reference sequence). The CDR3 is 15 residues long. The CDR3, as DNA: TGTGCCAGCAGCCCGTCGGGGGGAAGGACGGAAAAACTGTTTTTC. Its protein is CASSPSGGRTEKLFF.

On this clonotype: A much larger clone is a single base away; this may be a read error. The V and J genes are TRBV12-3 or TRBV12-4 and TRBJ2-1; TRBD2 matches 15 bases. V trimming: 5 bases; J trimming: 8 bases; junction bases outside the gene matches: 16. This CDR3 is 19 amino acids long. This chain's CDR3 is CASSGGLAGGLPSFDEQFF. CDR3 nucleotide sequence: TGTGCCAGCAGTGGCGGACTAGCGGGGGGGCTTCCCTCTTTCGATGAGCAGTTCTTC.

The DNA for the CDR3 is TGTGCCAGCAGCCCCTTTGGTAGCACAGATACGCAGTATTTT. Translation: CASSPFGSTDTQYF. V is TRBV9 and J is TRBJ2-3; no clear D gene. CDR1 is SGDLS and CDR2 is YYNGEE in the germline V gene. The CDR3 spans 14 residues. With 4 bases removed from V and 0 bases from J, the gap between germline ends came to 9 bases.

A note on this clonotype: Because the CDR3 is missing its conserved closing phenylalanine or tryptophan, this is likely a read error. Because the CDR3's place on the DNA is in doubt, the DNA is left out and the CDR3 is given as listed by TCRdb. The genes are TRBV9 and TRBJ1-3; the D call TRBD1 from the table was never checked on the DNA. Germline-derived CDR1 and CDR2 are SGDLS and YYNGEE. The CDR3 region is 12 residues in length, termini included. The CDR3 loop reads CASSVKRDRANT.

The chain uses TRBV2 and TRBJ1-1; no clear D gene. Germline V gives CDR1 SNHLY, CDR2 FYNNEI. The V end was cut by 6 bases, the J end by 5 bases, with 13 bases between. This CDR3 has 13 amino acids. Written as DNA, the CDR3 is TGTGCCAGCAGAGCGAGCGTGCATACTGAAGCTTTCTTT. It specifies CASRASVHTEAFF.

About this clonotype: This may come from a read error, since a much larger clone is one base off. In this CDR3 the conserved last residue, phenylalanine or tryptophan, is missing, so a read error is likely. The genes are TRBV5-6 and TRBJ2-5, with 9 bases fitting TRBD1. This CDR3 spans 15 amino acids. CDR1 SGHDT and CDR2 YYEEEE come from the germline V gene. Trimming removed 3 bases from V and 3 bases from J; junction bases left unmatched: 6. The CDR3 reads CASSSTRTGEETQYL. The CDR3 nucleotides are TGTGCCAGCAGCTCGACTCGGACAGGGGAAGAGACCCAGTACCTC.

This chain joins TRBV5-1 and TRBJ2-6; the D gene is possibly TRBD1 (5 bases). The germline V and J ends were trimmed by 0 bases and 2 bases, with 9 bases remaining between them. CDR3 length equals 16 residues. Germline lookup yields CDR1 SGHRS and CDR2 YFSETQ. The CDR3 loop is CASSLAGQAGANVLTF. The CDR3 DNA reads TGCGCCAGCAGCTTGGCAGGGCAGGCTGGGGCCAACGTCCTGACTTTC.

The sample holds a few counts of this clonotype. The V and J genes are TRBV27 and TRBJ2-1, with D unresolved. From germline, CDR1 is MNHEY and CDR2 SMNVEV (reference sequence). Trimming left V 6 bases short and J 4 bases short, with 10 bases between. The CDR3 consists of 13 residues. This CDR3 is CASRSANYNEQFF. The CDR3 DNA is TGTGCCAGCAGGTCGGCCAATTACAATGAGCAGTTCTTC.

DNA for the CDR3: TGTGCCACCAGCCCGCCACCGTGTCAGGGGGCGCGTGGGGAATCCTACAATGAGCAGTTCTTC. Translating gives CATSPPPCQGARGESYNEQFF. V is TRBV15 and J is TRBJ2-1; 8 bases match TRBD1. The CDR3 has 21 residues. Germline loops: CDR1 LNHNV, CDR2 YYDKDF (reference sequence). With 5 bases clipped from V and 1 base from J, the junction kept 22 bases outside the gene matches. The whole variable domain, filled in from reference TRBV15 and TRBJ2-1, reads DAMVIQNPRYQVTQFGKPVTLSCSQTLNHNVMYWYQQKSSQAPKLLFHYYDKDFNNEADTPDNFQSRRPNTSFCFLDIRSPGLGDTAMYLCATSPPPCQGARGESYNEQFFGPGTRLTVL.

The chain combines TRBV25-1 with TRBJ2-3; the match to TRBD2 covers 14 bases. Germline loops: CDR1 MGHDK, CDR2 SYGVNS. V shed 4 bases and J 2 bases; nucleotides not matched to a gene: 5. The CDR3 runs 17 residues. For the CDR3, the DNA is TGTGCCAGCAGTGTGGGGACTAGCGGGAGTCTCACAGATACGCAGTATTTT. Encoded protein: CASSVGTSGSLTDTQYF.

The chain combines TRBV9 with TRBJ2-5; 15 positions agree with TRBD2. Germline CDR1 SGDLS, CDR2 YYNGEE. This CDR3 spans 15 amino acids. Trimming removed 6 bases from V and 4 bases from J; junction bases left unmatched: 4. Here the CDR3 DNA reads TGTGCCAGCACCGGACTAGCGGGAGGGGGAGAGACCCAGTACTTC. It translates to CASTGLAGGGETQYF. Using reference TRBV9 and TRBJ2-5 for the parts outside the CDR3, the full variable domain is DSGVTQTPKHLITATGQRVTLRCSPRSGDLSVYWYQQSLDQGLQFLIQYYNGEERAKGNILERFSAQQFPDLHSELNLSSLELGDSALYFCASTGLAGGGETQYFGPGTRLLVL.

This clonotype was observed a single time. The rearrangement links TRBV6-5 to TRBJ2-2; no firm D call. CDR3 length equals 14 residues. V was clipped by 8 bases and J by 0 bases, with 10 bases between them. CDR1 is MNHEY and CDR2 is SVGAGI in the germline V gene. This CDR3 is CASGRPANTGELFF. The CDR3 bases are TGTGCCAGCGGTAGGCCAGCGAACACCGGGGAGCTGTTTTTT.

This clonotype was picked up many times. V is TRBV7-9 and J is TRBJ1-4, with D perhaps matching TRBD1 (6 bases). Germline V lookup: CDR1 SEHNR, CDR2 FQNEAQ (reference sequence). There are 17 residues in the CDR3. The V and J ends lost 5 bases and 3 bases respectively, with 19 bases between them. The CDR3 DNA sequence: TGTGCCAGCAGCATGGCAACCGGGACACGGTCTAATGAAAAACTGTTTTTT. Translated, it gives CASSMATGTRSNEKLFF.

The V call is TRBV20-1, the J call TRBJ1-5; D uncertain. From germline, CDR1 is DFQATT and CDR2 SNEGSKA (reference sequence). V was pared by 0 bases and J by 4 bases, with 10 bases between. The CDR3 is 14 residues long. CDR3 DNA: TGCAGTGCTAGAGATCGACGGGGAAATCAGCCCCAGCATTTT. It codes for CSARDRRGNQPQHF.

This chain uses TRBV5-1 with TRBJ2-1; 7 nucleotides agree with TRBD1. Germline loops: CDR1 SGHRS, CDR2 YFSETQ. The CDR3 consists of 14 residues. V was clipped by 6 bases and J by 2 bases; unmatched bases: 5. CDR3 nucleotides: TGCGCCAGCACCGAGAGGGGGCCCTACAATGAGCAGTTCTTC. It codes for CASTERGPYNEQFF.

J is TRBJ2-7 and V is TRBV7-2, with TRBD2 identical over 14 bases. Losses at the gene ends were 6 bases for V and 3 bases for J; bases not matched to a gene: 7. The germline V gene has CDR1 SGHTA and CDR2 FQGNSA. CDR3 length equals 16 residues. Here the CDR3 reads CASRSSGTSGSYEQYF. CDR3 coding DNA: TGTGCCAGCAGGTCGTCCGGGACTAGCGGGAGCTACGAGCAGTACTTC.

The chain is built from TRBV7-2 and TRBJ2-7; D perhaps matches TRBD2 (5 bases). The germline V gene encodes CDR1 SGHTA and CDR2 FQGNSA. There are 15 residues in the CDR3. Trimming removed 1 base from V and 1 base from J, with 11 bases in between. In nucleotides, the CDR3 is TGTGCCAGCAGCTTAGTGGGAGCCCCTTCCTACGAGCAGTACTTC. This gives the protein CASSLVGAPSYEQYF.

V is TRBV24-1 and J is TRBJ2-1; tentatively, D is TRBD1 (6 bases). Trimming took 1 base from V and 6 from J, leaving 9 bases between them. CDR3 size: 14 residues. The V gene's germline CDR1 is KGHDR and CDR2 SFDVKD. The CDR3 region is CATSDLSQGNEQFF. CDR3 DNA: TGTGCCACCAGTGATTTATCACAGGGCAATGAGCAGTTCTTC.

This clonotype was counted only a few times. The rearrangement joins TRBV12-3 or TRBV12-4 to TRBJ1-1; D is unresolved. The V and J ends lost 6 bases and 0 bases respectively, with 5 bases between them. The CDR3 loop spans 12 amino acids. CDR3 nucleotides: TGTGCCAGCAGGATTATGAACACTGAAGCTTTCTTT. As protein: CASRIMNTEAFF.

The CDR3 loop is CASSWGLRSYEQYF. DNA of the CDR3: TGTGCCAGCAGTTGGGGACTCCGCTCCTACGAGCAGTACTTC. V is TRBV7-9 and J is TRBJ2-7; D is possibly TRBD2 (6 bases). There are 14 residues in the CDR3. The germline gives CDR1 SEHNR, CDR2 FQNEAQ (reference sequence). Trimming took off 6 bases at V and 0 bases at J, with 12 bases between the two ends.

The chain joins TRBV5-1 to TRBJ2-5; D gene ambiguous. The CDR3 covers 12 residues. The ends were cut back, 0 bases at V and 4 bases at J, with 4 bases in the middle. CDR1 is SGHRS, CDR2 YFSETQ, per germline. Written as DNA, the CDR3 is TGCGCCAGCAGCTTGGAGGTAGAGACCCAGTACTTC. This encodes CASSLEVETQYF.

J is TRBJ2-3 and V is TRBV7-6; the D is unclear. Germline CDR1 SGHVS, CDR2 FNYEAQ. The ends were cut back, 5 bases at V and 3 bases at J, with 21 bases in the middle. CDR3 size: 17 residues. The DNA of the CDR3 is TGTGCCAGCAGCGCTCCCCTCAGTGGCTTCCCAACAGATACGCAGTATTTT. Translating it yields CASSAPLSGFPTDTQYF.